The T cell receptor beta chain described here comes from a study of blood T cell repertoires in COVID-19. Study background: Samples came from the United States, Italy and Spain, spanning acute and convalescent COVID-19. PBMCs, B-cell-depleted T cells, or T cells were the source of the cDNA or gDNA that made up the material.

In the original analysis: Amplified reference gene primers provided the basis for estimating nucleated cell counts. Some clones are missing from TCRdb's copy, which holds only in-frame ones; the method was immunoSEQ multiplex PCR. V and J calls and clone size are given by that table; D and trimming were obtained from the DNA. The sample contains 170,000 or so clones, about 90% of which appear only once. The study recruited people aged roughly 18 to 95 years across under 25 US areas. V gave up 4 bases and J gave up 0 bases, with 17 bases separating them. CDR3 length: 16 amino acids. V and J are TRBV5-3 and TRBJ2-7; the D is unclear. TRBV5-3 is marked as an open reading frame, function uncertain. This receptor was obtained from a woman aged 45-59 years who had recovered from COVID-19. The sample taken for sequencing was PBMCs or T cells enriched from blood (not recorded which). The CDR3: CARSPQAPSCSYEQYF. Here the CDR3 DNA reads TGTGCCAGAAGCCCCCAAGCCCCCTCCTGCTCCTACGAGCAGTACTTC.